The 27 T cell receptor beta chains below were found in one sample sequenced in a study of T cell responses to AZD1222 COVID-19 vaccine. Produced via immunoSEQ multiplex PCR; TCRdb's table is partial and in-frame only. The sample includes 90,000 to 95,000 clones, about 90% seen only once; the top ten take around 8.1%. Sequenced material: peripheral blood, taken on day 0 of AZD1222 vaccination. The receptors come from an adult in good health.

The J gene is TRBJ2-2, the V gene TRBV9, with D possibly TRBD2 on 5 matching bases. This CDR3 has 16 residues. Germline V gives CDR1 SGDLS, CDR2 YYNGEE. V was cut by 2 bases and J by 1 base, with 12 bases left in between. The DNA for the CDR3 is TGTGCCAGCAGCGTGAGCTCCCGGGGGAACACCGGGGAGCTGTTTTTT. Its protein is CASSVSSRGNTGELFF.

This chain uses TRBV14 with TRBJ1-5; D not certain. The germline V and J ends were trimmed by 4 bases and 9 bases, with 10 bases remaining between them. The germline V gene has CDR1 SGHDN and CDR2 FVKESK. The CDR3 has 12 residues. The CDR3 loop is CASSRGPWPQHF. The CDR3 DNA is TGTGCCAGCAGCCGAGGACCCTGGCCCCAGCATTTT.

This chain uses TRBV28 with TRBJ1-6; possible D gene TRBD1, 6 bases. This CDR3 contains 14 residues. The germline V gene has CDR1 MDHEN and CDR2 SYDVKM. V was cut by 7 bases and J by 4 bases, with 11 bases left in between. The CDR3 coding sequence is TGTGCCAGCACCAAACAGGGTTATAATTCACCCCTCCACTTT. Translating gives CASTKQGYNSPLHF. Together with reference TRBV28 and TRBJ1-6, the CDR3 gives the full variable domain: DVKVTQSSRYLVKRTGEKVFLECVQDMDHENMFWYRQDPGLGLRLIYFSYDVKMKEKGDIPEGYSVSREKKERFSLILESASTNQTSMYLCASTKQGYNSPLHFGNGTRLTVT.

This chain uses TRBV6-5 with TRBJ1-2; TRBD1 might be the D (6 bases). The V end was cut by 0 bases, the J end by 8 bases, with 10 bases between. This CDR3 contains 13 residues. The V gene's germline CDR1 is MNHEY and CDR2 SVGAGI. CDR3 bases: TGTGCCAGCAGTTACTCCACAGGGTTCGGCTACACCTTC. It codes for CASSYSTGFGYTF.

The chain is built from TRBV20-1 and TRBJ1-5; 7 bases agree with TRBD1. This CDR3 region has 14 residues. Germline values: CDR1 DFQATT, CDR2 SNEGSKA (reference sequence). Losses at the gene ends were 3 bases for V and 4 bases for J; bases not matched to a gene: 6. CDR3 in amino acids: CSASLPGGNQPQHF. CDR3 coding DNA: TGCAGTGCTAGTCTTCCAGGGGGTAATCAGCCCCAGCATTTT.

The chain is built from TRBV7-8 and TRBJ2-3; D not certain. V lost 0 bases and J lost 2, with 9 bases in between. Germline V gene lookup returns CDR1 SGHVS and CDR2 FQNEAQ. CDR3 length equals 15 residues. The CDR3 is CASSLAGSFTDTQYF. DNA of the CDR3: TGTGCCAGCAGCTTAGCCGGCAGTTTCACAGATACGCAGTATTTT.

The rearrangement links TRBV19 to TRBJ1-5; 9 bases are a match to TRBD1. Unmatched junction bases numbered 7, after V lost 8 bases and J lost 2 bases. Germline V gene lookup returns CDR1 LNHDA and CDR2 SQIVND (reference sequence). The CDR3 totals 15 residues. The CDR3 DNA reads as TGTGCCAGTGCCCCCGGGACAGGGCGCAATCAGCCCCAGCATTTT. This codes for CASAPGTGRNQPQHF.

V is TRBV9 and J is TRBJ1-1; no reliable D call. The CDR3 loop spans 15 amino acids. V lost 7 bases and J 1 base, leaving 17 bases between the germline ends. CDR1 is SGDLS and CDR2 is YYNGEE in the germline V gene. As DNA, the CDR3 is TGTGCCAGCGGTCGGGGAGGGTTGGGGAACACTGAAGCTTTCTTT. Protein: CASGRGGLGNTEAFF.

The genes are TRBV28 and TRBJ2-1; 10 bases are shared with TRBD2. The CDR3 extends over 16 amino acids. The germline V gene encodes CDR1 MDHEN and CDR2 SYDVKM. The V and J ends lost 5 bases and 3 bases, in that order; junction bases with no gene match: 7. In DNA form, the CDR3 reads TGTGCCAGCAGTGATCGAGCGGGAGGGGGCTACAATGAGCAGTTCTTC. As protein: CASSDRAGGGYNEQFF.

This rearrangement joins TRBV7-9 to TRBJ1-6; D is uncertain. The V and J ends lost 8 bases and 2 bases respectively, with 10 bases between them. CDR1 SEHNR and CDR2 FQNEAQ come from the germline V gene (reference sequence). The CDR3 extends over 14 amino acids. The CDR3 DNA follows: TGTGCCAGCGGATCGACGGCCTATAATTCACCCCTCCACTTT. Translated, it gives CASGSTAYNSPLHF.

The chain recombines TRBV9 with TRBJ2-2, with D unresolved. Trimming stripped 0 bases from V and 2 bases from J, with 2 bases between. Germline V gene sequence: CDR1 SGDLS, CDR2 YYNGEE. CDR3 size: 13 residues. The CDR3: CASSVGNTGELFF. In nucleotides, the CDR3 is TGTGCCAGCAGCGTAGGAAACACCGGGGAGCTGTTTTTT.

The chain joins TRBV2 to TRBJ1-5; 8 bases agree with TRBD1. Germline values: CDR1 SNHLY, CDR2 FYNNEI. With V trimmed by 5 bases and J by 7 bases, 10 bases remained unmatched. This CDR3 region has 15 residues. CDR3 sequence (DNA): TGTGCCAGCAGTTCATCGCAGGGGGCATGGCAGCCCCAGCATTTT. Residues: CASSSSQGAWQPQHF.

The chain carries TRBV29-1 and TRBJ1-2, with TRBD1 as a possible D gene (6 bases). CDR1 is SQVTM and CDR2 is ANQGSEA in the germline V gene. V was trimmed by 6 bases and J by 7 bases, leaving 24 bases between them. The length of the CDR3 is 15 residues. The CDR3 protein is CSVPLTGTSLSGYTF. The CDR3 nucleotides are TGCAGCGTGCCTTTAACAGGGACTTCCTTGTCTGGCTACACCTTC.

The chain combines TRBV27 with TRBJ1-4, with a tentative D call TRBD1 (5 bases). The CDR3 loop spans 17 amino acids. Trimming took off 5 bases at V and 10 bases at J, with 26 bases between the two ends. Germline V gives CDR1 MNHEY, CDR2 SMNVEV (reference sequence). For the CDR3, the DNA is TGTGCCAGCAGTCCACCGCCCTGGGGGGGAGGGAGAGGAAAACTGTTTTTT. Protein sequence: CASSPPPWGGGRGKLFF. Combining the CDR3 with reference TRBV27 and TRBJ1-4 gives the whole variable domain EAQVTQNPRYLITVTGKKLTVTCSQNMNHEYMSWYRQDPGLGLRQIYYSMNVEVTDKGDVPEGYKVSRKEKRNFPLILESPSPNQTSLYFCASSPPPWGGGRGKLFFGSGTQLSVL.

The chain uses TRBV14 and TRBJ1-6, with a tentative D call TRBD1 (6 bases). CDR3 length: 14 amino acids. Germline V gene lookup returns CDR1 SGHDN and CDR2 FVKESK. V lost 4 bases to trimming and J lost 5 bases, with 9 bases between them. In DNA, the CDR3 is TGTGCCAGCAGCCCCCGACAGGATAATTCACCCCTCCACTTT. It encodes CASSPRQDNSPLHF. Variable domain in full (rest from reference TRBV14 and TRBJ1-6): EAGVTQFPSHSVIEKGQTVTLRCDPISGHDNLYWYRRVMGKEIKFLLHFVKESKQDESGMPNNRFLAERTGGTYSTLKVQPAELEDSGVYFCASSPRQDNSPLHFGNGTRLTVT.

The V call is TRBV27, the J call TRBJ2-7, with 8 positions matching TRBD1. Trimming cost V 4 bases and J 4 bases; bases outside gene matches: 12. The CDR3 loop spans 16 amino acids. CDR1 and CDR2 (germline): MNHEY, SMNVEV (reference sequence). The CDR3 DNA reads as TGTGCCAGCAGTTCCATAGAGACAGGGGAAGGGTACGAGCAGTACTTC. Protein sequence: CASSSIETGEGYEQYF.

The chain combines TRBV19 with TRBJ1-4; TRBD1 matches 9 bases. The germline V gene has CDR1 LNHDA and CDR2 SQIVND (reference sequence). The V gene end was trimmed by 5 bases and the J gene end by 7 bases; junction bases not matched to a gene: 5. This CDR3 spans 14 amino acids. The CDR3 reads CASSPRQGVEKLFF. CDR3 DNA: TGTGCCAGTAGTCCCAGACAGGGGGTTGAAAAACTGTTTTTT.

V and J are TRBV5-1 and TRBJ1-4; TRBD1 is a possible D gene (6 bases). The CDR3 length is 16 residues. V lost 2 bases, J lost 0 bases, and 11 bases lay in between. CDR1 SGHRS and CDR2 YFSETQ come from the germline V gene. The CDR3 is CASSFGDTTTNEKLFF. CDR3 DNA sequence: TGCGCCAGCAGCTTTGGGGACACCACAACTAATGAAAAACTGTTTTTT.

This clone occurred a few times. The V call is TRBV19, the J call TRBJ1-6; TRBD1 aligns across 8 bases. The junction had 4 bases not matched to a gene; V was cut back by 8 bases and J by 7 bases. This CDR3 has 13 residues. CDR1 is LNHDA, CDR2 SQIVND, per germline (reference sequence). As DNA, the CDR3 is TGTGCCAGTCGCACAGGGGGAAATTCACCCCTCCACTTT. Translation gives CASRTGGNSPLHF.

The chain has TRBV12-3 or TRBV12-4 and TRBJ1-6; unclear D gene. The CDR3 covers 12 residues. V dropped 5 bases and J dropped 14 bases, with 13 bases sitting between them. The CDR3 nucleotides are TGTGCCAGCAGTGCAGCGGGCCTGGCCCTCCACTTT. Encoded protein: CASSAAGLALHF.

The chain carries TRBV2 and TRBJ2-1, with 10 bases fitting TRBD1. V lost 7 bases and J lost 4; bases outside the gene matches: 1. CDR1 is SNHLY, CDR2 FYNNEI, per germline. This CDR3 is 13 amino acids long. The CDR3 spells CASTGQGYNEQFF. Here the CDR3 DNA reads TGTGCCAGCACGGGACAGGGGTACAATGAGCAGTTCTTC.

The chain has TRBV19 and TRBJ1-5; D is possibly TRBD1 (6 bases). Germline assignment: CDR1 LNHDA and CDR2 SQIVND (reference sequence). This CDR3 has 18 amino acids. The germline V and J ends were trimmed by 7 bases and 0 bases, with 22 bases remaining between them. The CDR3 is CASTRGTPGFYSNQPQHF. The CDR3 DNA sequence: TGTGCCAGTACCCGGGGGACACCCGGATTTTATAGCAATCAGCCCCAGCATTTT.

The J gene is TRBJ2-5, the V gene TRBV5-1, with D hard to call. The CDR3 extends over 13 amino acids. V was shortened by 3 bases and J by 0 bases, with 6 bases between the two germline ends. The germline V gene encodes CDR1 SGHRS and CDR2 YFSETQ. CDR3 in amino acids: CASSYGHQETQYF. In DNA, the CDR3 is TGCGCCAGCAGCTACGGACACCAAGAGACCCAGTACTTC. Using reference TRBV5-1 and TRBJ2-5 for the parts outside the CDR3, the full variable domain is KAGVTQTPRYLIKTRGQQVTLSCSPISGHRSVSWYQQTPGQGLQFLFEYFSETQRNKGNFPGRFSGRQFSNSRSEMNVSTLELGDSALYLCASSYGHQETQYFGPGTRLLVL.

The chain employs TRBV11-2 and TRBJ2-7, with a tentative D call TRBD1 (6 bases). The ends were cut back, 7 bases at V and 3 bases at J, with 16 bases in the middle. Germline CDR1 and CDR2: SGHAT and FQNNGV. CDR3 length: 14 amino acids. CDR3 sequence (DNA): TGTGCCAGCACAACCGACAGGCGGTACTACGAGCAGTACTTC. The encoded protein is CASTTDRRYYEQYF.

CDR3 sequence reads: CASTWDTSSYEQYF. CDR3 DNA: TGTGCCAGCACCTGGGACACCAGCTCCTACGAGCAGTACTTC. The rearrangement uses TRBV5-4 and TRBJ2-7; D possibly corresponds to TRBD1 (6 bases). Between the trimmed V and J ends, which lost 6 bases and 0 bases, there was a span of 13 bases. CDR3 length: 14 residues. Germline V gives CDR1 SGHNT, CDR2 YYREEE (reference sequence).

The chain has TRBV18 and TRBJ1-6, with a possible D match to TRBD1 (5 bases). Trimming removed 2 bases at V and 8 bases at J, with 13 bases between. Germline CDR1 KGHSH, CDR2 LQKENI. The length of the CDR3 is 15 residues. The CDR3 is CASSPRAGKDSPLHF. The CDR3 coding sequence is TGTGCCAGCTCACCAAGGGCAGGGAAAGATTCACCCCTCCACTTT.

J is TRBJ1-3 and V is TRBV6-5; D gene uncertain. V was cut by 5 bases and J by 1 base, with 9 bases left in between. There are 14 residues in the CDR3. Germline values: CDR1 MNHEY, CDR2 SVGAGI. This chain's CDR3 is CASSPGVSGNTIYF. In DNA form, the CDR3 reads TGTGCCAGCAGTCCCGGGGTGTCTGGAAACACCATATATTTT.